A single sample is the source of the 6 T cell receptor beta chains below, sequenced in a study of CD8+CD57+ T cells in acquired aplastic anemia. The patients chosen for sequencing had shown expansion of CD8+CD57+ cells (detected by flow cytometry). Profiling that covered TCR beta VDJ and CDR3 relied on genomic DNA as its template. TCRdb re-called the reads through MiXCR, storing one row per CDR3 protein. The table records 200,000 to 300,000 distinct CDR3 sequences, approximately 45% of them present only once. The sequenced sample was sorted CD4+, CD8+, or CD8+CD57+ T cells (not recorded which) from PBMCs. Source of these receptors: a human donor with aplastic anemia.

The sample holds a few counts of this clonotype. Here the CDR3 DNA reads TGCGCCAGCAGCCAAGATGGACTCCAGCGCTACAATGAGCAGTTCTTC. As protein: CASSQDGLQRYNEQFF. The chain carries TRBV4-1 and TRBJ2-1; TRBD2 is a possible D gene (5 bases). The germline CDR1 and CDR2 sequences are MGHRA and YSYEKL. V lost 0 bases to trimming and J lost 3 bases, with 12 bases between them. The CDR3 length is 16 residues.

The V gene is TRBV10-1, the J gene TRBJ2-7, with 7 bases matching TRBD2. V lost 2 bases, J lost 3 bases, and 7 bases stayed unmatched. The CDR3 is made up of 15 amino acids. Germline V gene lookup returns CDR1 WNHNN and CDR2 SYGVQD (reference sequence). CDR3 nucleotide sequence: TGCGCCAGCAGTGAGGTCCGGGAGGCGATCTACGAGCAGTACTTC. This sequence encodes CASSEVREAIYEQYF.

This clonotype was seen more than once but under ten times. The rearrangement links TRBV6-2 or TRBV6-3 to TRBJ1-1; tentatively, D is TRBD1 (6 bases). The V end was cut by 4 bases, the J end by 4 bases, with 19 bases between. Germline loops: CDR1 MNHEY, CDR2 SVGEGT. This CDR3 has 16 residues. CDR3 sequence (DNA): TGTGCCAGCAGTTTCCCGGAACAGGGTTATGGCACTGAAGCTTTCTTT. Encoded protein: CASSFPEQGYGTEAFF.

This clonotype has at least ten counts. The rearrangement links TRBV7-9 to TRBJ1-5, with D maybe TRBD1 (5 bases). Trimming pared 4 bases from V and 0 bases from J, leaving 10 bases between. CDR1 and CDR2 (germline): SEHNR, FQNEAQ (reference sequence). This CDR3 is built from 15 residues. This chain's CDR3 is CASSSTEDSNQPQHF. The CDR3, as DNA: TGTGCCAGCAGCTCGACAGAGGATAGCAATCAGCCCCAGCATTTT.

V and J are TRBV7-9 and TRBJ2-7; possibly TRBD1 for D (5 bases). Germline-derived CDR1 and CDR2 are SEHNR and FQNEAQ (reference sequence). This CDR3 is 14 amino acids long. The ends were cut back, 6 bases at V and 1 base at J, with 13 bases in the middle. Written as DNA, the CDR3 is TGTGCCAGCAGTGTTAAGGGGCGGTCCTACGAGCAGTACTTC. Translation: CASSVKGRSYEQYF.

This clonotype appeared a few times. The chain links TRBV6-6 to TRBJ2-3; a weak D match, TRBD1 (7 bases). From germline, CDR1 is MNHNY and CDR2 SVGAGI (reference sequence). The CDR3 is made up of 17 amino acids. Between the trimmed V and J ends, which lost 6 bases and 2 bases, there was a span of 21 bases. For the CDR3, the DNA is TGTGCCAGCAGATACACCGAGTTCAGGGGGGACACAGATACGCAGTATTTT. It codes for CASRYTEFRGDTDTQYF.